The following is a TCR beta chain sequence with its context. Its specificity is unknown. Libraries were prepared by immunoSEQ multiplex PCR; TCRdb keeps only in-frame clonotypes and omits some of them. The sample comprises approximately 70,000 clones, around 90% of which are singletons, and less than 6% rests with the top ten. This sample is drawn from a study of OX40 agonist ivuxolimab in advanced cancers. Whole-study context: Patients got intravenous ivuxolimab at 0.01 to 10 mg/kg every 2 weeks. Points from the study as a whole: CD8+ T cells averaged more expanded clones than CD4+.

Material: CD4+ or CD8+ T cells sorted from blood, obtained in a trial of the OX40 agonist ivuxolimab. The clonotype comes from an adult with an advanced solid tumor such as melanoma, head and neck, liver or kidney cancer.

CDR3 loop: CAWSVGQGGYGYTF. The CDR3 bases are TGTGCCTGGAGTGTGGGACAGGGGGGCTATGGCTACACCTTC. The chain has TRBV30 and TRBJ1-2; 11 nucleotides align to TRBD1. The CDR3 runs to 14 residues. From germline, CDR1 is GTSNPN and CDR2 SVGIG (reference sequence). The V and J ends lost 0 bases and 4 bases, in that order; junction bases with no gene match: 1.